This T cell receptor beta chain came from a study of a mutant IDH1 vaccine in newly diagnosed glioma. In the study overall: An approximately 62% male, approximately 38% female split and a mean age of about 40 years characterized treated patients.

Points on this clone: Its antigen remains unknown.

Documented time point: week 23, last vaccination. Topical imiquimod was applied with each vaccine dose, which held 300 ug of mutant IDH1 20-mer peptide. Germline V CDR1 and CDR2: MGHRA, YSYEKL. V gave up 5 bases and J gave up 4 bases; unmatched junction bases: 9. This CDR3 region has 16 residues. Data came from immunoSEQ multiplex PCR; TCRdb stores just in-frame clones and leaves some out. The sample carries around 80,000 clones, approximately 85% recorded once. The sequencing here drew on PBMCs, taken from a glioma patient whose treatment included an IDH1 peptide vaccine. The clonotype comes from a woman aged 50 to 65 with glioma. V usage is TRBV4-1 and J usage is TRBJ1-5, with TRBD1 identical over 9 bases. The CDR3 DNA is TGCGCCAGCAGCACCTTCGACAGGGGGAGGAATCAGCCCCAGCATTTT. It codes for CASSTFDRGRNQPQHF.